Sequencing of this T cell receptor beta chain was carried out in a study of monozygotic twins with inflammatory bowel disease. Turning to this clonotype: Its cognate antigen is unknown.

The study's findings and limits: Part of the variability in patient repertoires may have come from differing immunosuppressive treatments. The data did not back a single strong IBD-associated clonotype or signal. Individual T cell subtypes were not distinguishable.

Template-switch reactions added UMIs with a 6-nucleotide sample barcode. TCRdb processed the 5' RACE reads again and assigns one entry to each CDR3 protein, with no DNA. This listing includes 310,000 or so distinct CDR3 sequences. This sequence originates from a human donor with ulcerative colitis or Crohn's disease, or a healthy co-twin of an affected twin (not recorded which). Sequencing input: blood.

The CDR3 sequence: CSAQGVLAVRNTEAFF. The chain uses TRBV20-1 and TRBJ1-1; the TRBD1 assignment by TCRdb is unverifiable without DNA. CDR3 length: 16 residues. Germline assignment: CDR1 DFQATT and CDR2 SNEGSKA (reference sequence).